The clone carrying this T cell receptor beta chain has only a few counts. The antigen is unknown. Profiled with immunoSEQ multiplex PCR; TCRdb holds only in-frame clones, not every one. This sample has over 150,000 clones, with 80% to 90% found just once. Germline CDR1 LGHNA, CDR2 YNFKEQ. The CDR3 has 14 residues. V was clipped by 6 bases and J by 1 base; unmatched bases: 5. These data originate in a study of T cell responses to AZD1222 COVID-19 vaccine. Study-wide results and caveats: The reported proportion of spike-specific TCRs targeting unmutated variant regions was nearly half. Donors in the cohort were predominantly white British and more often female, and clonal diversity was possibly underestimated.

The input for sequencing was peripheral blood, taken on day 0 of AZD1222 vaccination. The V gene is TRBV4-2, the J gene TRBJ1-2; 7 bases line up with TRBD1. The sequence derives from an adult in good health. The CDR3 DNA is TGTGCCAGCAGTGGGACAGACGGTAACTATGGCTACACCTTC. It translates to CASSGTDGNYGYTF.